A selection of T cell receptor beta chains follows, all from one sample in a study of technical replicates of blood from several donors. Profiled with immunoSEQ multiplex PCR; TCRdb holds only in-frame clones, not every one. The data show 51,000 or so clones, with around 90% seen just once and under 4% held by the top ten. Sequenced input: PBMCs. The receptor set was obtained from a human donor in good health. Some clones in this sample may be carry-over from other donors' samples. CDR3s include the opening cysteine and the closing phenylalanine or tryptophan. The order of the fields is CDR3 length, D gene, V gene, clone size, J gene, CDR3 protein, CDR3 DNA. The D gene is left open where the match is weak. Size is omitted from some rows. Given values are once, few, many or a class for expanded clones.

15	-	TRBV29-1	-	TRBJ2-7	CSVAIPRGEAYEQYF	TGCAGCGTCGCCATCCCCCGGGGAGAAGCCTACGAGCAGTACTTC
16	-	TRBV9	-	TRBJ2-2	CASSPRIAIESGELFF	TGTGCCAGCAGCCCTCGGATAGCCATAGAGTCCGGGGAGCTGTTTTTT
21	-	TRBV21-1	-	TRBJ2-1	CASSKGHRNSGSHPCPHEQFF	TGTGCCAGCAGCAAAGGCCACCGTAATAGCGGGAGTCATCCCTGTCCCCATGAGCAGTTCTTC
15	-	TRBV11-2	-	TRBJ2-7	CASSLERGGLYEQYF	TGTGCCAGCAGCTTGGAGCGTGGGGGCTTGTACGAGCAGTACTTC
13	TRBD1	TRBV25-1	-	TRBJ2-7	CASSRQGSYEQYF	TGTGCCAGCAGTAGACAGGGCTCCTACGAGCAGTACTTC
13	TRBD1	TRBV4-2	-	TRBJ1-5	CASSRDRDQPQHF	TGTGCCAGCAGTCGGGACAGGGATCAGCCCCAGCATTTT
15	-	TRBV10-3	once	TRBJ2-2	CAIRRQFVDTGELFF	TGTGCCATCAGGAGACAATTCGTGGACACCGGGGAGCTGTTTTTT
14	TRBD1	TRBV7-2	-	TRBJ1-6	CASSSGQGPSPLHF	TGTGCCAGCAGCTCGGGACAGGGGCCCTCACCCCTCCACTTT
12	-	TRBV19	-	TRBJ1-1	CASSAGNTEAFF	TGTGCCAGTAGTGCCGGGAACACTGAAGCTTTCTTT
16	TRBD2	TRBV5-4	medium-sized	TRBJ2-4	CASSLLTGGGKNIQYF	TGTGCCAGCAGCTTATTGACGGGGGGGGGCAAAAACATTCAGTACTTC
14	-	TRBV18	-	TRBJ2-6	CASSDGTGANVLTF	TGTGCCAGCTCGGACGGGACAGGGGCCAACGTCCTGACTTTC
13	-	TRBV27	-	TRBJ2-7	CASSSTSSYEQYF	TGTGCCAGCAGTTCCACCAGCTCCTACGAGCAGTACTTC
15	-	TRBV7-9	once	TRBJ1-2	CASSPSRGLEGGYTF	TGTGCCAGCAGCCCATCGCGGGGGCTGGAGGGTGGCTACACCTTC
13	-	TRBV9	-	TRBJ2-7	CASSTAPFGEQYF	TGTGCCAGCAGCACCGCCCCGTTCGGCGAGCAGTACTTC
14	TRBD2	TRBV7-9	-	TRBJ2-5	CASRLGGVQETQYF	TGTGCCAGCCGACTGGGAGGGGTGCAAGAGACCCAGTACTTC
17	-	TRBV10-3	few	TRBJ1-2	CAISESPGLGGRFGYTF	TGTGCCATCAGTGAGTCCCCTGGGTTAGGGGGAAGATTTGGCTACACCTTC
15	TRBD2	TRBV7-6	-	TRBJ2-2	CAIPRGSGRTGELFF	TGTGCCATCCCCCGGGGTAGCGGGAGGACCGGGGAGCTGTTTTTT
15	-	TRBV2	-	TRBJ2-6	CASSVGAGGANVLTF	TGTGCCAGCAGTGTAGGAGCCGGTGGGGCCAACGTCCTGACTTTC
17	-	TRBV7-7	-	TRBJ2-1	CASSPLLTPTSYNEQFF	TGTGCCAGCAGCCCCCTACTCACTCCTACCTCCTACAATGAGCAGTTCTTC
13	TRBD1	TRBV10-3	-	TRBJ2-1	CAIRRQGANEQFF	TGTGCCATCAGAAGACAGGGGGCTAATGAGCAGTTCTTC
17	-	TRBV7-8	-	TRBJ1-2	CASSASRGMDSNYGYTF	TGTGCCAGCAGCGCAAGCAGGGGTATGGATTCTAACTATGGCTACACCTTC
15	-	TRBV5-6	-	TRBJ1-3	CASSLVGATGNTIYF	TGTGCCAGCAGCTTGGTAGGGGCCACTGGAAACACCATATATTTT
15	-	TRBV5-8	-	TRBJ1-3	CASSLGQASGNTIYF	TGTGCCAGCAGCTTGGGTCAGGCCTCTGGAAACACCATATATTTT
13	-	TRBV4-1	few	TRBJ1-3	CASRPTGWNTIYF	TGCGCCAGCAGACCTACAGGGTGGAACACCATATATTTT
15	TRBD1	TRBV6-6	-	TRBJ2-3	CASRKSTGGQDTQYF	TGTGCCAGCAGAAAATCGACAGGGGGCCAAGATACGCAGTATTTT
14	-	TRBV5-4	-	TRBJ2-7	CASSLRGLPREQYF	TGTGCCAGCAGCTTGAGAGGACTACCACGGGAGCAGTACTTC
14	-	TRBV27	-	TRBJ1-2	CASRPWGVLYGYTF	TGTGCCAGCAGGCCGTGGGGGGTCCTCTATGGCTACACCTTC
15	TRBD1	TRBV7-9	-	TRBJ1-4	CASSPRDRVNEKLFF	TGTGCCAGCAGCCCCCGGGACAGGGTTAATGAAAAACTGTTTTTT
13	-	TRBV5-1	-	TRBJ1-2	CASSLDLDYGYTF	TGCGCCAGCAGCCTAGACCTTGACTATGGCTACACCTTC
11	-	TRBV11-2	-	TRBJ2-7	CASSRGYEQYF	TGTGCCAGCAGCCGGGGGTACGAGCAGTACTTC
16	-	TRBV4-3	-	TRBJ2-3	CASSQLGPNGPDTQYF	TGCGCCAGCAGCCAATTGGGCCCTAACGGCCCAGATACGCAGTATTTT
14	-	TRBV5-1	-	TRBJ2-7	CASSLAGDSYEQYF	TGCGCCAGCAGCTTGGCCGGGGACTCATACGAGCAGTACTTC
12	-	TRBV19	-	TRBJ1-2	CASSIAGFGYTF	TGTGCCAGTAGTATAGCAGGGTTTGGCTACACCTTC
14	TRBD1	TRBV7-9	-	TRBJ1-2	CASSRGQGNYGYTF	TGTGCCAGCAGCCGTGGACAGGGCAACTATGGCTACACCTTC
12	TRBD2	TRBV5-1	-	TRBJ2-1	CASSILAGYQFF	TGCGCCAGCAGCATACTAGCGGGATATCAGTTCTTC
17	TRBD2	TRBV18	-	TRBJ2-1	CASSPWASGRAVDEQFF	TGTGCCAGCTCACCTTGGGCTAGCGGGAGGGCCGTAGATGAGCAGTTCTTC
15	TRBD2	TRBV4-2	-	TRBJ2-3	CASSHSSGGTDTQYF	TGTGCCAGCAGCCACTCTAGCGGGGGCACAGATACGCAGTATTTT
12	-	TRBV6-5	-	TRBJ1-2	CASSQGYYGYTF	TGTGCCAGCAGTCAGGGGTACTATGGCTACACCTTC
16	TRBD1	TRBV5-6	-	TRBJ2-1	CASSYDRGELYNEQFF	TGTGCCAGCAGCTATGACAGGGGCGAACTTTACAATGAGCAGTTCTTC
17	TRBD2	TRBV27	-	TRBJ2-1	CASSLWGGRTSYNEQFF	TGTGCCAGCAGTTTATGGGGCGGGAGAACCTCCTACAATGAGCAGTTCTTC
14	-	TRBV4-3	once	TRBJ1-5	CASSQDSVDQPQHF	TGCGCCAGCAGCCAAGATTCGGTCGATCAGCCCCAGCATTTT
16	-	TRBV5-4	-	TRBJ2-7	CASSLEVRGGAYEQYF	TGTGCCAGCAGCTTGGAGGTACGGGGCGGGGCCTACGAGCAGTACTTC
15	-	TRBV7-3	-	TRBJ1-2	CASSLQPGGDYGYTF	TGTGCCAGCAGCTTACAGCCGGGAGGGGACTATGGCTACACCTTC
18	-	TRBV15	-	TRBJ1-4	CATSRDLPETTTNEKLFF	TGTGCCACCAGCAGAGATTTGCCAGAAACCACAACTAATGAAAAACTGTTTTTT
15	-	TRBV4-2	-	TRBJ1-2	CASSQDEGINYGYTF	TGTGCCAGCAGCCAAGATGAGGGTATCAACTATGGCTACACCTTC
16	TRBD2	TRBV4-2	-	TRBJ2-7	CASSPGTSGFSYEQYF	TGTGCCAGCAGCCCCGGGACTAGCGGGTTCTCCTACGAGCAGTACTTC
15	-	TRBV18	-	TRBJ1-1	CASSPQRQGGTEAFF	TGTGCCAGCTCACCACAGCGGCAGGGAGGCACTGAAGCTTTCTTT
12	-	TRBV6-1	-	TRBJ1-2	CASERGSRGYTF	TGTGCCAGCGAAAGGGGGTCGCGTGGCTACACCTTC
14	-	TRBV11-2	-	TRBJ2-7	CASSLDGSDGEQYF	TGTGCCAGCAGCTTAGATGGGAGCGATGGCGAGCAGTACTTC
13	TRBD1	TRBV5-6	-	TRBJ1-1	CASRDRGNTEAFF	TGTGCCAGCAGGGACAGGGGGAACACTGAAGCTTTCTTT
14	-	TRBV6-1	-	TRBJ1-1	CASTNRVLNTEAFF	TGTGCCAGCACCAACAGGGTATTGAACACTGAAGCTTTCTTT
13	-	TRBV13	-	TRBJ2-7	CASSFGRTYEQYF	TGTGCCAGCAGCTTCGGGAGAACCTACGAGCAGTACTTC
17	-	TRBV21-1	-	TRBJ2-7	CASSIRTSAGETYEQYF	TGTGCCAGCAGCATACGTACTAGTGCGGGGGAAACGTACGAGCAGTACTTC
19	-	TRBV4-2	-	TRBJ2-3	CASSHAILRRAAVADTQYF	TGTGCCAGCAGCCACGCTATTTTGCGGAGGGCCGCCGTGGCAGATACGCAGTATTTT
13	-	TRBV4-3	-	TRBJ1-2	CASSQVHRDGYTF	TGCGCCAGCAGCCAGGTCCACAGGGATGGCTACACCTTC
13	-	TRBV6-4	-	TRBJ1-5	CASSDSANQPQHF	TGTGCCAGCAGTGACTCGGCCAATCAGCCCCAGCATTTT
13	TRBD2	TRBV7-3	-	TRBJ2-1	CASSKGLAGGQFF	TGTGCCAGCAGCAAGGGACTAGCGGGAGGGCAGTTCTTC